The clone carrying this TCR beta chain occurred a few times. What it binds is not known. Within the sample, other DNA sequences also encode this same CDR3. Not a single patient had been given any form of treatment at any point before undergoing thyroid surgery. Trimming left V 5 bases short and J 4 bases short, with 11 bases between. The CDR3 runs to 13 residues. The data originate from a study of metastatic and nonmetastatic thyroid tumors. TCRdb re-processed the PCR reads through MiXCR. The data hold under 20,000 clones, with around 28% observed a single time. Points from the study as a whole: The reported finding was significantly higher TCR beta diversity in malignant thyroid tumors relative to benign nodules, in blood and tumor.

This clonotype was sampled from a female donor with papillary thyroid cancer or a benign thyroid nodule (not recorded which). Some clones in this sample may be carry-over from other donors' samples. The sample was tumor tissue. This chain joins TRBV12-3 or TRBV12-4 and TRBJ1-2; no clear D gene. The chain's CDR3 is CASSPTAFYGYTF. The CDR3 nucleotides read TGTGCCAGCAGTCCTACGGCCTTCTATGGCTACACCTTC.